The rows below give T cell receptor beta chains drawn from one sample of a study of T cells after yellow fever vaccination. TCRdb fed the 5' RACE reads into MiXCR, producing one record per CDR3 protein. The table lists a few hundred thousand distinct CDR3 sequences, roughly 5% of them singletons, with around 3.5% in the top ten. This specimen consisted of CD4+ T cells sorted from PBMCs, obtained on the day of the yellow fever booster vaccination. All receptors derive from a man between 18 and 35 years old who received the YFV17D yellow fever vaccine. Both conserved end residues are part of each CDR3. The D gene is left open where the match is weak. Not all rows give a size; the values are once, few, many and, for expanded clones, a class.

TRBJ1-3 - TRBV10-3 - TGTGCCACAGGGGCAGGGGAAGCCTCTGGAAACACCATATATTTT CATGAGEASGNTIYF
TRBJ2-2 TRBD2 TRBV12-3/TRBV12-4 many TGTGCCAGCAGTTTACGTCTAGCGGGGGGGGAGCTGTTTTTT CASSLRLAGGELFF
TRBJ1-1 TRBD1 TRBV6-5 many TGTGCCAGCAGCGCCAGGTGGACAGGGAACACTGAAGCTTTCTTT CASSARWTGNTEAFF
TRBJ1-1 - TRBV20-1 many TGCAGTGTCAAGCAGGGGAACACTGAAGCTTTCTTT CSVKQGNTEAFF
TRBJ2-2 TRBD1 TRBV9 - TGTGCCAGCAGCGTCTCCGGGACAGAAAACACCGGGGAGCTGTTTTTT CASSVSGTENTGELFF
TRBJ2-3 TRBD2 TRBV5-4 - TGTGCCAGCAGCCCTAGCGGGGGGCGTAGCACAGATACGCAGTATTTT CASSPSGGRSTDTQYF
TRBJ2-5 - TRBV7-2 few TGTGCCAGCAGCTTAACGGGGACAGAGACCCAGTACTTC CASSLTGTETQYF
TRBJ2-5 - TRBV19 many TGTGCCAGTAGTACCGGGCAGGGGAAGCAAGAGACCCAGTACTTC CASSTGQGKQETQYF
TRBJ1-4 - TRBV18 few TGTGCCAGCGCGACAGTTGCAACTAATGAAAAACTGTTTTTT CASATVATNEKLFF
TRBJ2-7 - TRBV3-1 - TGTGCCAGCAGCCAAGATCTCCTTCGCGAGCAGTACTTC CASSQDLLREQYF
TRBJ2-3 - TRBV7-9 - TGTGCCAGCAGCTTAAGGCGAAGCACAGATACGCAGTATTTT CASSLRRSTDTQYF
TRBJ1-2 - TRBV6-5 many TGTGCCAGCAGCGTCCCCCTGAGACGGATCTATGGCTACACCTTC CASSVPLRRIYGYTF
TRBJ1-5 TRBD1 TRBV2 few TGTGCCAGCACTGTTGACAGGGATAATCAGCCCCAGCATTTT CASTVDRDNQPQHF
TRBJ2-1 - TRBV9 few TGTGCCAGCAGCGAGGGCGAACCGGGACTTCACCAGTTCTTC CASSEGEPGLHQFF
TRBJ1-1 - TRBV12-3/TRBV12-4 - TGTGCCAGCAGTTTGAGAGGGCCCCCTGAAGCTTTCTTT CASSLRGPPEAFF
TRBJ2-4 - TRBV11-3 few TGTGCCAGCAGCTTAGGGGGGGACGGAAACATTCAGTACTTC CASSLGGDGNIQYF
TRBJ2-2 TRBD1 TRBV5-1 many TGCGCCAGCAGCTTGGAGGGACAGGGAATGAACACCGGGGAGCTGTTTTTT CASSLEGQGMNTGELFF
TRBJ1-1 TRBD1 TRBV28 few TGTGCCAGCAGTTTATCCCAGGGGGCCGCTGAAGCTTTCTTT CASSLSQGAAEAFF
TRBJ2-4 - TRBV20-1 - TGCAGTGCTTCACCCACTGACAGGGCCAAAAACATTCAGTACTTC CSASPTDRAKNIQYF
TRBJ2-1 TRBD1 TRBV5-1 - TGCGCCAGCAGCAGCGGGACAGGGGAAGACAATGAGCAGTTCTTC CASSSGTGEDNEQFF
TRBJ1-1 TRBD1 TRBV13 many TGTGCCAGCAGCTTTTGGACAGGGAGAAACACTGAAGCTTTCTTT CASSFWTGRNTEAFF
TRBJ1-6 - TRBV7-2 few TGTGCCAGCAGCGTACAACAGGGTTCACCCCTCCACTTT CASSVQQGSPLHF
TRBJ1-5 TRBD1 TRBV11-2 few TGTGCCAGCAGCTTAGGGACCGGGACAGATAGCAATCAGCCCCAGCATTTT CASSLGTGTDSNQPQHF
TRBJ1-1 - TRBV7-9 few TGTGCCAGCAGCTTCCTTCGGGGAACTGAAGCTTTCTTT CASSFLRGTEAFF
TRBJ2-3 TRBD2 TRBV4-3 - TGCGCCAGCAGCCACCTAGCGGGGGGGGAGGATACGCAGTATTTT CASSHLAGGEDTQYF
TRBJ1-1 - TRBV7-2 many TGTGCCAGCAGCTTAGCGGGGGCTACAAACACTGAAGCTTTCTTT CASSLAGATNTEAFF
TRBJ1-2 TRBD1 TRBV15 - TGTGCCACCAGCAGAGAAGGGGGCGCGATTTATGGCTACACCTTC CATSREGGAIYGYTF
TRBJ2-5 - TRBV18 few TGTGCCAGCTCACCACGGGCAGAGGAGACCCAGTACTTC CASSPRAEETQYF
TRBJ1-2 TRBD1 TRBV4-1 few TGCGCCAGCAGCCAGAGGACAGGGAACTATGGCTACACCTTC CASSQRTGNYGYTF
TRBJ2-5 - TRBV9 few TGTGCCAGCAGCGTAGATTGGGAGACCCAGTACTTC CASSVDWETQYF
TRBJ2-1 TRBD1 TRBV20-1 few TGCAGTGGGACAGGGGGCTACAATGAGCAGTTCTTC CSGTGGYNEQFF
TRBJ2-3 TRBD2 TRBV2 many TGTGCCAGCAGTGATTTAGCGGGGGCAACAGATACGCAGTATTTT CASSDLAGATDTQYF
TRBJ1-1 - TRBV7-9 - TGTGCCAGCAGCTGGTGGCAGGGAGTGAACACTGAAGCTTTCTTT CASSWWQGVNTEAFF
TRBJ1-1 - TRBV7-9 many TGTGCCAGCAGCTTCACCGGGACGAACACTGAAGCTTTCTTT CASSFTGTNTEAFF
TRBJ2-1 - TRBV20-1 many TGCAGTGCTAGAGATTCATCCGGGGACGATGAGCAGTTCTTC CSARDSSGDDEQFF
TRBJ2-3 - TRBV14 many TGTGCCAGCAGCCAAGATGCCGTAGGGTGGCGTGGGGGCTCAGATACGCAGTATTTT CASSQDAVGWRGGSDTQYF
TRBJ2-7 - TRBV29-1 - TGCAGCGTCCGCCCGTTAGCCCAGACCTCCGAGCAGTACTTC CSVRPLAQTSEQYF
TRBJ1-1 - TRBV6-5 - TGTGCCAGCAGTTACTCTGGGACGTTCGACACTGAAGCTTTCTTT CASSYSGTFDTEAFF
TRBJ2-1 - TRBV3-1 few TGTGCCAGCAGCCAAGTATTGTCAACTGAGCAGTTCTTC CASSQVLSTEQFF
TRBJ2-5 - TRBV7-6 many TGTGCCAGCAGCTTATCCAGGGAGGAGACCCAGTACTTC CASSLSREETQYF
TRBJ1-6 - TRBV5-1 - TGCGCCAGCAGCCGCGACGGACAGTGGAATTCACCCCTCCACTTT CASSRDGQWNSPLHF
TRBJ1-3 - TRBV20-1 few TGCAGTGCTAGGGGAGGAAGGGGCTCTGGAAACACCATATATTTT CSARGGRGSGNTIYF
TRBJ1-5 - TRBV12-3/TRBV12-4 - TGTGCCAGCAGCCCAGACAGGTATAGCAATCAGCCCCAGCATTTT CASSPDRYSNQPQHF
TRBJ1-2 TRBD1 TRBV5-5 many TGTGCCAGCAGCCACGGACAGGGTGGATATGGCTACACCTTC CASSHGQGGYGYTF
TRBJ1-2 TRBD1 TRBV4-1 few TGCGCCAGCAGCCAACCTCGACAGGGGGCCCCCTATGGCTACACCTTC CASSQPRQGAPYGYTF